Listed here is a single T cell receptor beta chain. Its antigen is still unknown. This specimen belongs to a study of graft-versus-host responses after intestinal transplantation. Study-wide background: Every recipient had anti-thymocyte globulin induction and 2 to 4 years of tacrolimus plus steroids.

TCRdb keeps only in-frame clones here, not all; method: immunoSEQ multiplex PCR. The sample comprises about 100,000 clones, about 90% of which are singletons, and approximately 0.88% rests with the top ten. The CDR3 sequence is 13 residues long. V was cut by 4 bases and J by 2 bases, with 12 bases left in between. CDR1 and CDR2 (germline): GTSNPN, SVGIG (reference sequence). The study's findings and limits: The study found high graft-versus-host to host-versus-graft clonal ratios in allografts of patients with graft-donor T cell macrochimerism. Early post-transplant falls in HvG clones accompanied the peak levels of circulating GvH clones. Some GvH clones were seen earlier in gut or blood, suggesting intestinal origin.

Sequencing was performed on unstimulated CD4+ T cells sorted from spleen or lymph node cells, taken before intestinal transplant. This TCR was sampled from a human donor who received an intestinal transplant. The chain uses TRBV30 and TRBJ2-7; unclear D gene. The CDR3 region is CAWNPQATYEQYF. For the CDR3, the DNA is TGTGCCTGGAACCCGCAAGCGACCTACGAGCAGTACTTC.